This T cell receptor (beta chain) was documented in a study of T cell repertoires in cytomegalovirus infection. As for the study in general: The authors relied on CMV epitopes, both recently identified HLA-C-restricted and well-studied HLA-B-restricted. Public TCR beta signatures marked donors with CMV infection and the matching HLA. Notes on the study in general: CMV-specific TCR beta clonotypes restricted by HLA-C were the ones dominating the ex vivo response.

The CDR3 is made up of 14 amino acids. The V and J ends lost 5 bases and 6 bases, in that order; junction bases with no gene match: 7. Germline V CDR1 and CDR2: SEHNR, FQNEAQ (reference sequence). This clonotype has a single count. Antigen unknown. In TCRdb, the reads were re-called with MiXCR into one record per CDR3 protein. The profile covers nearly 700,000 distinct CDR3 sequences, with approximately 33% appearing a single time and 15% to 20% taken by the ten largest. The rearrangement joins TRBV7-9 to TRBJ2-1, with 7 bases aligning to TRBD2. The sequenced sample was cultured PBMCs, obtained from culture after CMV antigen stimulation. This receptor was taken from a human donor in good health (CMV status not recorded). Some clones in this sample may be carry-over from other donors' samples. This chain's CDR3 is CASSPETSANEQFF. The CDR3 DNA sequence: TGTGCCAGCAGCCCCGAAACTAGCGCCAATGAGCAGTTCTTC.